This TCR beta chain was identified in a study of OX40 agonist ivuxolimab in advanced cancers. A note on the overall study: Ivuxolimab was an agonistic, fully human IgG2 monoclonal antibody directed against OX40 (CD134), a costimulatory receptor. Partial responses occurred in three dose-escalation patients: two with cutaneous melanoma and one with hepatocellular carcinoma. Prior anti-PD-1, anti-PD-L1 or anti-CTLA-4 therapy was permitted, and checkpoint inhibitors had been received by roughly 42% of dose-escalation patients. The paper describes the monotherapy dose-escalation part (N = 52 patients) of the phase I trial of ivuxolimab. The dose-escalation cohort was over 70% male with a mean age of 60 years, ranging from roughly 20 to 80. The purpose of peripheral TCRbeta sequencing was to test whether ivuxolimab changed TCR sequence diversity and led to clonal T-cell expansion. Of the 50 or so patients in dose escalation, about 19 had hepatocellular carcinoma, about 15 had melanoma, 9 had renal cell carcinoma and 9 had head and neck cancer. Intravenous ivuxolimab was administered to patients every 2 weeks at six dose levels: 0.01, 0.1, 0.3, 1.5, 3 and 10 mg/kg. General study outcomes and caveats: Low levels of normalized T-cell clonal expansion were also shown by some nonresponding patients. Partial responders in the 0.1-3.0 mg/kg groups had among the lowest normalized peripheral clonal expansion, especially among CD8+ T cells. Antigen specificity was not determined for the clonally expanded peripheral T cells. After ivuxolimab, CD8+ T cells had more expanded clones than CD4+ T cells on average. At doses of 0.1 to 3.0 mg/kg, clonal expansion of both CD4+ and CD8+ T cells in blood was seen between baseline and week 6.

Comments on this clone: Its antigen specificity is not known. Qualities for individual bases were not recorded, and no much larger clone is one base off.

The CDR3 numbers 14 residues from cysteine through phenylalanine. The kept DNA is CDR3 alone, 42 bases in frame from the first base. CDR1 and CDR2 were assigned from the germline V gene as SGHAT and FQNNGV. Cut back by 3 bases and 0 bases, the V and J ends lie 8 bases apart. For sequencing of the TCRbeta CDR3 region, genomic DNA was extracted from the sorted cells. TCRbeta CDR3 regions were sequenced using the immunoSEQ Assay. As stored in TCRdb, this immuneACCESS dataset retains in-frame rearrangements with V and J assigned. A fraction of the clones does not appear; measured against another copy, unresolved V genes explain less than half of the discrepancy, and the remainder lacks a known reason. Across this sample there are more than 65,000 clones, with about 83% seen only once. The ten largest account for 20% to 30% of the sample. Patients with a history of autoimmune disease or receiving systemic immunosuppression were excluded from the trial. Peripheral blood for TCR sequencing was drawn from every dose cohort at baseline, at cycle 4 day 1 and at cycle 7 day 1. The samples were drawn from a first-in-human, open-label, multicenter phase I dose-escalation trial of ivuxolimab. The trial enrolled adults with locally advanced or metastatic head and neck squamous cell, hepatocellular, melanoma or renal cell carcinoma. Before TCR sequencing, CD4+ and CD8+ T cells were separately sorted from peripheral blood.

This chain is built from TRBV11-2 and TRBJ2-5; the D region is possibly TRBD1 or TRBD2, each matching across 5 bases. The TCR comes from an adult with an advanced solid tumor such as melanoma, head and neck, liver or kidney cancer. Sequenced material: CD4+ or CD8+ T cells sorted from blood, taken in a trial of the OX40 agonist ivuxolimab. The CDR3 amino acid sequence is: CASSLGRHQETQYF. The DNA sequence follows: TGTGCCAGCAGCTTGGGACGGCACCAAGAGACCCAGTACTTC.